These 9 T cell receptor beta chains originate from one sample sequenced in a study of kidney transplant recipient with SARS-CoV-2 infection. TCRdb fed the reads into MiXCR, producing one record per CDR3 protein. Of about 250,000 distinct CDR3 sequences in the sample, around 30% are singletons; the top ten hold 7% to 8%. The specimen comprised a blood sample, sampled at baseline and on day 111 from a kidney transplant recipient. The receptors shown here come from a male patient between 25 and 39 years old who had COVID-19 and was a kidney transplant recipient. Some T cells may have originated in the graft donor.

This clonotype was counted at least ten times. The rearrangement joins TRBV6-5 to TRBJ1-5; no definite D call. The ends were cut back, 6 bases at V and 3 bases at J, with 15 bases in the middle. This CDR3 comprises 15 residues. CDR1 MNHEY and CDR2 SVGAGI come from the germline V gene. CDR3 in amino acids: CASSKTGLHNQPQHF. CDR3 nucleotide sequence: TGTGCCAGCAGCAAGACCGGGCTTCACAATCAGCCCCAGCATTTT.

This chain links TRBV19 with TRBJ2-5; 8 nucleotides match TRBD2. The junction had 13 bases not matched to a gene; V was cut back by 4 bases and J by 9 bases. The germline V gene has CDR1 LNHDA and CDR2 SQIVND (reference sequence). CDR3 length: 15 amino acids. This chain's CDR3 is CASSTGVAGPEAQYF. The CDR3 nucleotides read TGTGCCAGTAGTACAGGAGTAGCGGGGCCCGAAGCCCAGTACTTC. The entire variable domain, with the rest obtained from reference TRBV19 and TRBJ2-5, is as follows: DGGITQSPKYLFRKEGQNVTLSCEQNLNHDAMYWYRQDPGQGLRLIYYSQIVNDFQKGDIAEGYSVSREKKESFPLTVTSAQKNPTAFYLCASSTGVAGPEAQYFGPGTRLLVL.

This clonotype came up many times. The chain has TRBV19 and TRBJ1-2; no definite D call. V shed 5 bases and J shed 4 bases, with 23 bases lying between them. Germline CDR1 and CDR2: LNHDA and SQIVND (reference sequence). This CDR3 is built from 17 residues. This CDR3 reads CASSGPTTNRKTYGYTF. For the CDR3, the DNA is TGTGCCAGTAGTGGTCCGACGACAAATCGAAAGACCTATGGCTACACCTTC. The entire variable domain, with the rest obtained from reference TRBV19 and TRBJ1-2, is as follows: DGGITQSPKYLFRKEGQNVTLSCEQNLNHDAMYWYRQDPGQGLRLIYYSQIVNDFQKGDIAEGYSVSREKKESFPLTVTSAQKNPTAFYLCASSGPTTNRKTYGYTFGSGTRLTVV.

A word on this clonotype: An end of the junction does not agree with germline; a read error may underlie this. This chain connects TRBV18 to TRBJ1-4; D gene ambiguous. The CDR3 consists of 13 residues. Per germline, CDR1 KGHSH and CDR2 LQKENI. The CDR3 DNA reads as TGTGCCAGCGCAGGAGAGGTTGGGGAAAAACGGTTGTTT. This codes for CASAGEVGEKRLF.

This clonotype has at least ten counts. CDR3 loop: CASSIALTAGKTYGYTF. In nucleotides, the CDR3 is TGTGCCAGCAGTATTGCACTCACAGCAGGAAAGACCTATGGCTACACCTTC. J is TRBJ1-2 and V is TRBV12-3 or TRBV12-4, with D unresolved. The V gene lost 5 bases and the J gene lost 4 bases, with 23 bases spanning the gap. The CDR3 totals 17 residues.

This clonotype appeared a single time. A much more abundant neighbour one base away suggests this may be a read error. The gene calls are TRBV27 and TRBJ1-1, with D uncertain. The CDR3 extends over 13 amino acids. The germline gives CDR1 MNHEY, CDR2 SMNVEV (reference sequence). DNA for the CDR3: TGTGTCAGCAGTTCTCGGGTGAGCACTGAAGCTTTCTTT. This sequence encodes CVSSSRVSTEAFF.

This clonotype was picked up a small number of times. The genes are TRBV30 and TRBJ2-1, with 8 nucleotides matching TRBD2. J was trimmed by 8 bases and V by 4 bases; bases with no gene match: 7. The CDR3 runs to 13 residues. Germline lookup yields CDR1 GTSNPN and CDR2 SVGIG (reference sequence). The CDR3 region has the DNA TGTGCCTGGACCTTCGGCGGGAGGTATGAGCAGTTCTTC. It yields the protein CAWTFGGRYEQFF.

The sample holds many counts of this clonotype. This chain uses TRBV25-1 with TRBJ1-2; D gene unclear. The CDR3 runs to 17 residues. V lost 3 bases to trimming and J lost 4 bases, with 21 bases between them. CDR1 and CDR2 (germline): MGHDK, SYGVNS. CDR3 in amino acids: CASSDPKELGKTYGYTF. In DNA form, the CDR3 reads TGTGCCAGCAGTGACCCAAAAGAACTGGGAAAGACCTATGGCTACACCTTC.

This clonotype appeared many times. J is TRBJ1-1 and V is TRBV29-1, with TRBD1 as a possible D gene (5 bases). Trimming stripped 3 bases from V and 0 bases from J, with 11 bases between. In germline, CDR1 is SQVTM, CDR2 ANQGSEA. The CDR3 extends over 14 amino acids. The CDR3 sequence is CSVEQGEMNTEAFF. The CDR3 nucleotides are TGCAGCGTTGAGCAGGGCGAAATGAACACTGAAGCTTTCTTT.